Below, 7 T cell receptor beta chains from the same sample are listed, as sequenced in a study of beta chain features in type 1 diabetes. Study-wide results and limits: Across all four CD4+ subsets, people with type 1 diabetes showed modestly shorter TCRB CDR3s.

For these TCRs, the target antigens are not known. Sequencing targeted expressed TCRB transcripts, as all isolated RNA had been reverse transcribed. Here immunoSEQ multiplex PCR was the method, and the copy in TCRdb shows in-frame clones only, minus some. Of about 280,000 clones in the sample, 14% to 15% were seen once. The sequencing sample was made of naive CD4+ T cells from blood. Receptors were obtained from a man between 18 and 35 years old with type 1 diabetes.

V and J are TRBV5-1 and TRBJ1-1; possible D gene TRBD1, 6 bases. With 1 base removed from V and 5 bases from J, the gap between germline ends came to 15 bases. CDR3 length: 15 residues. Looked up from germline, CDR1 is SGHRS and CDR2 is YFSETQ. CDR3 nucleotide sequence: TGCGCCAGCAGCTTGCCGGCAGGGGTAAAGACTGAAGCTTTCTTT. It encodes CASSLPAGVKTEAFF.

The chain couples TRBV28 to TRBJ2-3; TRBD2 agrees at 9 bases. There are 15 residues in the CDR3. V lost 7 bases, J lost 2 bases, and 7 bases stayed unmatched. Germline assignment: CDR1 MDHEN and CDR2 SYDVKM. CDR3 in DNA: TGTGCCAGCACCATAGCGGGGGCCTACACAGATACGCAGTATTTT. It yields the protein CASTIAGAYTDTQYF.

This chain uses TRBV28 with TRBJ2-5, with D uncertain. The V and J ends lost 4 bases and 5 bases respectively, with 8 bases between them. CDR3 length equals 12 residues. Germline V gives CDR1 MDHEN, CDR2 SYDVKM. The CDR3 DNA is TGTGCCAGCAGTTCATCGACTGAGACCCAGTACTTC. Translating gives CASSSSTETQYF.

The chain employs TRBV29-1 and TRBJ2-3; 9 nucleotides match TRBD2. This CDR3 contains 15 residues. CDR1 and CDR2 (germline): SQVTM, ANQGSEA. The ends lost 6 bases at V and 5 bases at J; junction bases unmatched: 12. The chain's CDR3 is CSVARLAERGDTQYF. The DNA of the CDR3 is TGCAGCGTGGCCAGACTAGCGGAGAGGGGAGATACGCAGTATTTT.

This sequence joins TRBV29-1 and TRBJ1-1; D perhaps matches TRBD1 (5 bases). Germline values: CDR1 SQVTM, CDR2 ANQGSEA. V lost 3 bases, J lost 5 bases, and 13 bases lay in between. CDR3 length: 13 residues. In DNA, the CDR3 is TGCAGCGTTGATCCGCAGGGTGGGACTGAAGCTTTCTTT. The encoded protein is CSVDPQGGTEAFF.

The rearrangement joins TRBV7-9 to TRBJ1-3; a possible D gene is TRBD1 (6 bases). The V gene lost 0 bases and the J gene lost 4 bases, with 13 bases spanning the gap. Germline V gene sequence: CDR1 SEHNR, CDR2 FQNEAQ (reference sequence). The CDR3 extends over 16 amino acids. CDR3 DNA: TGTGCCAGCAGCTTAGCCTTGGGGGCCTCAGGAAACACCATATATTTT. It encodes CASSLALGASGNTIYF.

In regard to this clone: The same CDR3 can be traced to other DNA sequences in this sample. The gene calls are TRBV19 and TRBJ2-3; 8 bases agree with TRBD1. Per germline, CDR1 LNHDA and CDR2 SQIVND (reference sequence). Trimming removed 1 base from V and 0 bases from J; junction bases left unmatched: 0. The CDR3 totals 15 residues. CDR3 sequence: CASSIGTGSTDTQYF. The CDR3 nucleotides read TGTGCCAGTAGTATAGGGACAGGGAGCACAGATACGCAGTATTTT. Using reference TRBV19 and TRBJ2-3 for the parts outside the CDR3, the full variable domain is DGGITQSPKYLFRKEGQNVTLSCEQNLNHDAMYWYRQDPGQGLRLIYYSQIVNDFQKGDIAEGYSVSREKKESFPLTVTSAQKNPTAFYLCASSIGTGSTDTQYFGPGTRLTVL.